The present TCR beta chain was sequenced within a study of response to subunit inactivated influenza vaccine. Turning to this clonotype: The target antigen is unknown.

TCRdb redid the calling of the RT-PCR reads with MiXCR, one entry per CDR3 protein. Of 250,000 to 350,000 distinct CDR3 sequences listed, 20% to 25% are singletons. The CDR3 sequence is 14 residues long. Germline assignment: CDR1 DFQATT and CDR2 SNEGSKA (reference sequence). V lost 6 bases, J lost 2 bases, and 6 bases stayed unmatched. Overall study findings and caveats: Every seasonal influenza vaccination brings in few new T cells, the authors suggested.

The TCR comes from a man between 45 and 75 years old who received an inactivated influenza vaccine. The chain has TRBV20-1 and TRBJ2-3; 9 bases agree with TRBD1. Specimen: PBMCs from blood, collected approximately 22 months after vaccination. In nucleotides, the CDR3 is TGCAGTGCCGGGACAGGGAAGGCCACAGATACGCAGTATTTT. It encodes CSAGTGKATDTQYF.